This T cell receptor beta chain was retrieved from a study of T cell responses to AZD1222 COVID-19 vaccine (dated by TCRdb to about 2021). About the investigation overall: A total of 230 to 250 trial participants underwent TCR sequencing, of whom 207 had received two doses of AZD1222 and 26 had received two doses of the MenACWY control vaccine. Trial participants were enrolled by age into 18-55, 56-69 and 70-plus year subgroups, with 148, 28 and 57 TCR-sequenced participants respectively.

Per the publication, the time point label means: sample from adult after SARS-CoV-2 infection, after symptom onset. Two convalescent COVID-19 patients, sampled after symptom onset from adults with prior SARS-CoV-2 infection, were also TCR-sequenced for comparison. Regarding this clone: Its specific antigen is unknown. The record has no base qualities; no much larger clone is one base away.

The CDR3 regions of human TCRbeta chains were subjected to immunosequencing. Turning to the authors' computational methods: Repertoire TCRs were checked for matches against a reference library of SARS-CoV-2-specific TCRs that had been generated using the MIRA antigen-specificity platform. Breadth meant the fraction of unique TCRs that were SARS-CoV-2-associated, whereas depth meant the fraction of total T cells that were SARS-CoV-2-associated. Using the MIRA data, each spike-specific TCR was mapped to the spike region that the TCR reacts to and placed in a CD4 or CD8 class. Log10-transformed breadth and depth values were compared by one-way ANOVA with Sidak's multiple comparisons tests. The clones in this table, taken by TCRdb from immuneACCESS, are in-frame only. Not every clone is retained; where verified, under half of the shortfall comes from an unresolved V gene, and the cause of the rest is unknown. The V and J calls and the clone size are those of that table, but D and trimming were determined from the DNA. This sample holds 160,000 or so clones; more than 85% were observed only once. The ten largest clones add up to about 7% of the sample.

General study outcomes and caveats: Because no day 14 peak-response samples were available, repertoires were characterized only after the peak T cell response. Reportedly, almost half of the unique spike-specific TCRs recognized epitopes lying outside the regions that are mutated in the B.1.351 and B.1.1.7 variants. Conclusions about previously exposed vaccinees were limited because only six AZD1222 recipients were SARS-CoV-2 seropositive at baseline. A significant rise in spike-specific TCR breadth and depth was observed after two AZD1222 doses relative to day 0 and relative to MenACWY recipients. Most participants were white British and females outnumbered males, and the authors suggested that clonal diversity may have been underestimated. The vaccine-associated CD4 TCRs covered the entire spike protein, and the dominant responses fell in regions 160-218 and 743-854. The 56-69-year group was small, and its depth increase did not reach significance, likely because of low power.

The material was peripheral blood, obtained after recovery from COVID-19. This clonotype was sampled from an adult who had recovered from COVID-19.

The CDR3 region: CASSIGGPGPLHF. In nucleotide form, the sequence is TGTGCCAGTAGTATAGGAGGACCCGGACCCCTCCACTTT. The rearranged segments are TRBV19 and TRBJ1-6; the D gene lacks a confident call. The CDR3, cysteine through phenylalanine, is 13 amino acids long. The kept DNA is CDR3 alone, 39 bases in frame from the first base. The germline V gene (reference sequence) specifies LNHDA as CDR1 and SQIVND as CDR2. Deletion took 1 base off V and 12 bases off J, with a span of 10 bases between the germline ends.